The present T cell receptor beta chain was sequenced within a study of cytomegalovirus exposure and HLA in healthy donors. Whole-study findings and limits: There were several of the most significant clusters that appeared linked to common viral pathogens in a later analysis. Some TCR beta chains (164 of them) were listed as cytomegalovirus-associated. A highly shared variant cluster was judged a likely technical artifact.

This clone was detected once. What it binds is unknown. The CDR3 runs 15 residues. After removal of 3 bases from V and 7 bases from J, the junction contained 4 bases not matched to a gene. The V gene's germline CDR1 is SGHRS and CDR2 YFSETQ. Each donor was nominally healthy when sampled (though unrecorded immune exposures were likely). The PCR ran on 60 Vbeta and 13 Jbeta primers. Sequenced by immunoSEQ multiplex PCR; TCRdb stores in-frame clones only, minus some. The table lists hundreds of thousands of clones, about 72% of them singletons. The chain recombines TRBV5-1 with TRBJ1-6, with 10 bases fitting TRBD1. The TCR was taken from a male donor in good health and CMV-seronegative. Sequencing used PBMCs. The CDR3 DNA follows: TGCGCCAGCAGCTGGACGGACAGGGGGAATTCACCCCTCCACTTT. Its protein product is CASSWTDRGNSPLHF.